This T cell receptor beta chain was sequenced in a study of blood T cell repertoires in COVID-19 (dated by TCRdb to 2020 to 2022). In terms of the full investigation: The collaborator samples originated in the United States, Italy and Spain and spanned the acute and convalescent phases of COVID-19. The material from the prospective study consisted of cDNA or gDNA derived from T cells, B-cell-depleted T cells, or PBMCs. Subjects who had been exposed to COVID-19, were actively infected with it, or had recovered from it provided the deeply sampled blood TCRbeta repertoires that made up the dataset. A freely available public database, intended as a resource for researchers studying the immune response to SARS-CoV-2, is where the repertoires were released. Samples came from the ongoing ImmuneRACE study (first 160 participants) plus 1,254 subjects from 6 global collaborators. Nearly every sample came with metadata listing a de-identified subject ID, COVID-19 status, age in years and sex. Where HLA class I and class II types were available, the types were taken from metadata supplied by the sample provider, not from assay-based typing. The paper as a whole reports these results and caveats: Clinical and demographic metadata were provided uncurated, with the amount varying by source and participant.

In Seattle, one collaborating source enrolled patients while the infection was active and tracked those patients longitudinally over the course of disease. Each collaborating institution followed its own protocols to collect whole blood in K2EDTA tubes. For TCRbeta analysis, collaborator samples were shipped as frozen whole blood, as isolated PBMCs, or as DNA extracted from either sample type. According to the germline V gene, CDR1 reads SGHRS and CDR2 reads YFSETQ. The CDR3, from cysteine to phenylalanine, totals 14 residues. The only DNA kept is the CDR3, 42 bases in frame from the first base. V and J are truncated by 0 bases and 2 bases respectively, leaving an intervening sequence of 8 bases. The immunoSEQ Assay, a bias-controlled multiplex PCR, was used to amplify TCRbeta CDR3 regions from genomic DNA. The published analysis was carried out like this. The number of nucleated cells in each sample was estimated by amplification of reference gene primers within the assay. To quantify the absolute abundance of each unique TCRbeta CDR3 rearrangement, sequence reads were collapsed and filtered. For each sample, productive Simpson clonality was calculated as the square root of Simpson's diversity index across productive rearrangements. TCRdb stores this immuneACCESS table with in-frame sequences only. Part of the clones is absent; in the studies checked, under half of the shortfall reflects unresolved V genes, and no reason is known for the rest. The V and J calls and clone size were taken over from that table, and D and trimming were inferred from the DNA. This sample comprises about 76,000 clones, about 85% of them detected only once. Roughly 9.7% of the sample rests with the top ten.

Only a few counts were recorded for this clone. Its antigen is still unknown. No much larger clonotype is one base removed from it; base qualities were not supplied. The same CDR3 also results from other DNA sequences found in this sample. In this chain, TRBV5-1 is recombined with TRBJ1-2; a tentative D match to TRBD1 spans 6 bases. The source of this sequence is a man aged 55 to 70 with COVID-19, enrolled during active disease. Sequenced material: peripheral blood. The CDR3: CASSLGTANYGYTF. The DNA is as follows: TGCGCCAGCAGCTTGGGGACAGCCAACTATGGCTACACCTTC.